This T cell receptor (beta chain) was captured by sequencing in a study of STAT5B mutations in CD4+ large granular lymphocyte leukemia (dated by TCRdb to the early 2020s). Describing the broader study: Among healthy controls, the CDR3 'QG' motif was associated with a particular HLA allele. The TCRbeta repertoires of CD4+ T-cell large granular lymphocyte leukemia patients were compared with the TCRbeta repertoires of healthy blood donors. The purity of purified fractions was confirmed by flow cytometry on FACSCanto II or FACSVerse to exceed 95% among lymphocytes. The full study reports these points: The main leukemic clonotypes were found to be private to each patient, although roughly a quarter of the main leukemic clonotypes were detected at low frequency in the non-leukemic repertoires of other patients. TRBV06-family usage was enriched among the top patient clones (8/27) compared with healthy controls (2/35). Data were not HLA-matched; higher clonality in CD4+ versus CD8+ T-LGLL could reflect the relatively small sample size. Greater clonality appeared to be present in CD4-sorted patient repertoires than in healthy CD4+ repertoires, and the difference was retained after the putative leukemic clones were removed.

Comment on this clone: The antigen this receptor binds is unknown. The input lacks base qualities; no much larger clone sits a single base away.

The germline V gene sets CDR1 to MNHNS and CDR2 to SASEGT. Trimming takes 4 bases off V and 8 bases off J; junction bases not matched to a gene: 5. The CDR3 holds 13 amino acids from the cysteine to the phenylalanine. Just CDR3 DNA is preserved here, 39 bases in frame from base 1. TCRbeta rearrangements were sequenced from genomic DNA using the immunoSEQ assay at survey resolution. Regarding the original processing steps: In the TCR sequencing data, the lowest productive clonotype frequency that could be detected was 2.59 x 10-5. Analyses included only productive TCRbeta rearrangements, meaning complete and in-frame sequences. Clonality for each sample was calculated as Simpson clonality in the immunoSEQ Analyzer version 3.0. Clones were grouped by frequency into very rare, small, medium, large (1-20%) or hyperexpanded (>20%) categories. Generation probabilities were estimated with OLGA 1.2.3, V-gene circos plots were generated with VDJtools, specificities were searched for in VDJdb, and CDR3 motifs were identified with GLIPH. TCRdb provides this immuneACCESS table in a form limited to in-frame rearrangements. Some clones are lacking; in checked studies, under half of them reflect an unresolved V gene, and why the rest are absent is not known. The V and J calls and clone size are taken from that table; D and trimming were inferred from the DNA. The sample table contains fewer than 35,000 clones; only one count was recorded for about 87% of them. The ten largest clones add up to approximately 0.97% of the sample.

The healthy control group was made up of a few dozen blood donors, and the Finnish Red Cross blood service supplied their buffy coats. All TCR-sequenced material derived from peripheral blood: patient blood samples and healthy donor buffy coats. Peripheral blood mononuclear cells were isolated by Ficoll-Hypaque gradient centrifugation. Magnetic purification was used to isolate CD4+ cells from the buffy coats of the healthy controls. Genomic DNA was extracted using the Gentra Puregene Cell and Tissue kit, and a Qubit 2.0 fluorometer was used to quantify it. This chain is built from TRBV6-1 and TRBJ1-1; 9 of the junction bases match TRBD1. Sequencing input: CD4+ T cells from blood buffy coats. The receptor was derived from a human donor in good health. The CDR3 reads CASSGQGGREAFF. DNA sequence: TGTGCCAGCAGTGGACAGGGGGGGAGGGAAGCTTTCTTT.